A selection of T cell receptor beta chains follows, all from one sample in a study of T cell repertoires in cytomegalovirus infection. These receptors' antigens are unknown. TCRdb re-called the reads with MiXCR, one entry per CDR3 protein. The sample gives 650,000 to 900,000 distinct CDR3 sequences, around a third of which show up once; 12% is in the top ten. Material: cultured CD8+ T cells from PBMCs, obtained from culture after CMV antigen stimulation. The receptors were gathered from a human donor in good health (CMV status not recorded). Some clones in this sample may be carry-over from other donors' samples. CDR3s include the opening cysteine and the closing phenylalanine or tryptophan. D genes are given only for firm matches. Some rows have no size entry. The others give once, few or many, or a class for an expanded clone.

d_call j_call v_call clone_size cdr3_nt cdr3_aa
- TRBJ2-3 TRBV5-4 - TGTGCCAGCAGCTTGGGGCCACCATTTCCGATCACAGATACGCAGTATTTT CASSLGPPFPITDTQYF
TRBD2 TRBJ2-3 TRBV12-3/TRBV12-4 many TGTGCCAGCACCCTATTTGCGGGGGGCGGGGATACGCAGTATTTT CASTLFAGGGDTQYF
- TRBJ2-1 TRBV3-1 - TGTGCCAGCAGCCAGGTTAGGAGCGACTACAATGAGCAGTTCTTC CASSQVRSDYNEQFF
- TRBJ1-5 TRBV6-1 few TGTGCCAGCAACCCCGACAGGTTTAATCAGCCCCAGCATTTT CASNPDRFNQPQHF
- TRBJ2-4 TRBV7-9 many TGTGCCAGCAGCTCCCGGACACAGGATCTAGCCAAAAACATTCAGTACTTC CASSSRTQDLAKNIQYF
- TRBJ2-1 TRBV12-3/TRBV12-4 - TGTGCCAGCAGCGACAACGGGGCCCGAGAGCAGTTCTTC CASSDNGAREQFF
TRBD1 TRBJ2-3 TRBV24-1 - TGTGCCAGCGCGAAGACAGGGGAAGGAGATACGCAGTATTTT CASAKTGEGDTQYF
- TRBJ1-2 TRBV27 - TGTGCCAGCAGTTTAGCCCCTTGGGCAGGGGATGGCTACACCTTC CASSLAPWAGDGYTF
TRBD1 TRBJ2-3 TRBV6-6 - TGTGCCAGCAGTTCCCCGGACAGGGAGACAGATACGCAGTATTTT CASSSPDRETDTQYF
- TRBJ1-1 TRBV6-6 few TGTGCCAGCAGTCCACAGGCTGGGAACACTGAAGCTTTCTTT CASSPQAGNTEAFF
TRBD2 TRBJ2-3 TRBV7-6 many TGTGCCAGCAGCTCCCCCCTAGCGGGGGGCACAGATACGCAGTATTTT CASSSPLAGGTDTQYF
TRBD1 TRBJ2-7 TRBV4-1 few TGCGCCAGCAGCCAAGATTTCTCCGGGACAGACCAGCAGTACTTC CASSQDFSGTDQQYF
- TRBJ2-1 TRBV7-2 many TGTGCCAGCAGCTTAAAGGCGGAGGGCTACCGGTGGGAGCAGTTCTTC CASSLKAEGYRWEQFF
- TRBJ2-7 TRBV11-3 - TGTGCCAGCAGCTTAGGGGATAACATGGTAGACGAGCAGTACTTC CASSLGDNMVDEQYF
- TRBJ2-2 TRBV7-6 many TGTGCCAGCAGCCCCCGGTGGGGCGGGGAGCTGTTTTTT CASSPRWGGELFF
- TRBJ1-1 TRBV6-5 - TGTGCCAGCAGTTACTCGATAGGGGCCCTGAACACTGAAGCTTTCTTT CASSYSIGALNTEAFF
- TRBJ2-3 TRBV7-6 many TGTGCCAGCAGCACACTAGCCCGGGGTACAGATACGCAGTATTTT CASSTLARGTDTQYF
TRBD1 TRBJ2-7 TRBV7-9 few TGTGCCAGCAGCTCCCGGACAGGAGACCTCTACGAGCAGTACTTC CASSSRTGDLYEQYF
- TRBJ1-1 TRBV12-3/TRBV12-4 many TGTGCCAGCAGTTTAGCCCCTACAGCAGGTCACGGAGCTTTCTTT CASSLAPTAGHGAFF
- TRBJ1-6 TRBV27 few TGTGCCAGCACTCCGGTAGGGTCGATTTCACCCCTCCACTTT CASTPVGSISPLHF
- TRBJ2-1 TRBV29-1 - TGCAGCGTTGAAGTTTGGCGGAATGAGCAGTTCTTC CSVEVWRNEQFF
- TRBJ2-1 TRBV12-3/TRBV12-4 few TGTGCCAGCACTTTGAGGGCAGCCTACAATGAGCAGTTCTTC CASTLRAAYNEQFF
TRBD2 TRBJ2-5 TRBV4-1 - TGCGCCAGCAGCCAAGAGCCGCGCGGGGGGGACGAGACCCAGTACTTC CASSQEPRGGDETQYF
TRBD1 TRBJ1-1 TRBV7-6 few TGTGCCAGCAGCCCATTCTCAGGGGGAAAGGACACTGAAGCTTTCTTT CASSPFSGGKDTEAFF
- TRBJ1-6 TRBV15 few TGTGCCACCAGCCCCTGGGGGTATAATTCACCCCTCCACTTT CATSPWGYNSPLHF
TRBD1 TRBJ1-1 TRBV19 - TGTGCCAGTAGTATATCCCGGACAGGGGAGGCTTTCTTT CASSISRTGEAFF
TRBD1 TRBJ2-1 TRBV6-1 - TGTGCCAGTGGACAGGTTCCCTACAATGAGCAGTTCTTC CASGQVPYNEQFF
TRBD2 TRBJ2-1 TRBV19 - TGTGCCAGTAGTAGGGGCCAGCGGGGGATCAATTACAATGAGCAGTTCTTC CASSRGQRGINYNEQFF